One and the same sample provided the 31 T cell receptor beta chains below, sequenced in a study of T cell responses to AZD1222 COVID-19 vaccine. TCRdb's table, derived via immunoSEQ multiplex PCR, lists solely in-frame clones and lacks some. The repertoire holds approximately 110,000 clones, with about 94% as singletons. The sample was peripheral blood, taken on day 0 of AZD1222 vaccination. These receptor sequences come from an adult in good health.

The CDR3 DNA is TGTGCCAGCAGCTTAGGACAGGTTGTGCGGGAGACCCAGTACTTC. Its translation is CASSLGQVVRETQYF. The gene calls are TRBV7-2 and TRBJ2-5; TRBD1 is a possible D gene (6 bases). V was cut by 1 base and J by 5 bases, with 14 bases left in between. The CDR3 consists of 15 residues. From germline, CDR1 is SGHTA and CDR2 FQGNSA.

About this clone itself: The junction shows a germline mismatch at one end, possibly a read error. V usage is TRBV11-2 and J usage is TRBJ2-1; D uncertain. The CDR3 is made up of 13 amino acids. Germline lookup yields CDR1 SGHAT and CDR2 FQNNGV. The CDR3 nucleotides read TGTGCCAGCAGCTTAGTAGGAGACAATCAGCAGTTCTTC. It specifies CASSLVGDNQQFF.

V is TRBV2 and J is TRBJ2-7; D is unresolved. In germline, CDR1 is SNHLY, CDR2 FYNNEI. Trimming removed 6 bases from V and 5 bases from J, with 11 bases in between. The CDR3 has 12 amino acids. The CDR3 DNA sequence: TGTGCCAGCAGCAGTGTAGAGGACGAGCAGTACTTC. Translated: CASSSVEDEQYF.

The chain links TRBV3-1 (or the pseudogene TRBV3-2) to TRBJ1-6, with TRBD1 as a possible D gene (6 bases). This CDR3 region has 14 residues. Germline-derived CDR1 and CDR2 are LGHDT and YNNKEL (reference sequence). The V gene lost 2 bases and the J gene lost 11 bases, with 13 bases spanning the gap. The CDR3 sequence is CASSQTGKGTPLHF. The CDR3 DNA sequence: TGTGCCAGCAGCCAAACAGGGAAAGGGACACCCCTCCACTTT.

The gene calls are TRBV6-5 and TRBJ1-2; 9 bases match TRBD1. The CDR3 totals 14 residues. J lost 4 bases, V lost 5 bases, and 5 bases had no gene match. Germline V lookup: CDR1 MNHEY, CDR2 SVGAGI. CDR3: CASSRDRAGYGYTF. Written as DNA, the CDR3 is TGTGCCAGCAGTAGGGACAGGGCGGGCTATGGCTACACCTTC.

This clone was recorded once. The DNA for the CDR3 is TGTGCCAGTAGTACGGCCACCCTTCCCCAGACCCAGTACTTC. Translation: CASSTATLPQTQYF. The rearrangement joins TRBV19 to TRBJ2-5; D gene unclear. The CDR3 runs 14 residues. Per germline, CDR1 LNHDA and CDR2 SQIVND (reference sequence). V lost 4 bases, J lost 6 bases, and 15 bases lay in between.

This sequence joins TRBV18 and TRBJ1-5, with 7 bases lining up with TRBD1. The germline V gene encodes CDR1 KGHSH and CDR2 LQKENI. The CDR3 consists of 14 residues. Germline trimming cut 1 base from V and 7 bases from J; bases unmatched to any gene: 4. This chain's CDR3 is CASSPQGAQQPQHF. The CDR3 DNA reads as TGTGCCAGCTCACCACAGGGGGCTCAACAGCCCCAGCATTTT.

The V call is TRBV7-2, the J call TRBJ1-5; 7 bases line up with TRBD1. V shed 2 bases and J 2 bases; nucleotides not matched to a gene: 0. The CDR3 is 14 residues long. Germline lookup yields CDR1 SGHTA and CDR2 FQGNSA. DNA of the CDR3: TGTGCCAGCAGCTTACAGGGGGGCAATCAGCCCCAGCATTTT. Protein product: CASSLQGGNQPQHF. The variable domain in full, completed from reference TRBV7-2 and TRBJ1-5, reads GAGVSQSPSNKVTEKGKDVELRCDPISGHTALYWYRQSLGQGLEFLIYFQGNSAPDKSGLPSDRFSAERTGGSVSTLTIQRTQQEDSAVYLCASSLQGGNQPQHFGDGTRLSIL.

This chain joins TRBV11-2 and TRBJ2-3, with 8 nucleotides matching TRBD1. This CDR3 region has 16 residues. Per the germline V gene, CDR1 is SGHAT and CDR2 is FQNNGV. V shed 1 base and J 2 bases; nucleotides not matched to a gene: 5. This CDR3 is CASSLAGGINTDTQYF. The CDR3, as DNA: TGTGCCAGCAGCTTAGCAGGGGGCATTAACACAGATACGCAGTATTTT.

The chain employs TRBV6-5 and TRBJ1-4; D perhaps matches TRBD1 (5 bases). Germline-derived CDR1 and CDR2 are MNHEY and SVGAGI. The CDR3 loop spans 15 amino acids. Trimming stripped 6 bases from V and 8 bases from J, with 19 bases between. DNA of the CDR3: TGTGCCAGCAGGAAAAGCCGGGCCTCAGGGGAAAAACTGTTTTTT. Its protein is CASRKSRASGEKLFF.

This rearrangement joins TRBV5-6 to TRBJ1-2; 8 nucleotides line up with TRBD1. CDR1 is SGHDT and CDR2 is YYEEEE in the germline V gene. The CDR3 contains 13 residues. V lost 4 bases, J lost 6 bases, and 5 bases stayed unmatched. The CDR3 DNA follows: TGTGCCAGCAGCAGGGACAGGCGACATGGCTACACCTTC. Its translation: CASSRDRRHGYTF.

The chain combines TRBV6-5 with TRBJ1-6; D ambiguous. V was shortened by 2 bases and J by 7 bases, with 15 bases between the two germline ends. Germline values: CDR1 MNHEY, CDR2 SVGAGI. The CDR3 is 16 residues long. The CDR3 is CASSYEGGRRNSPLHF. CDR3 nucleotides: TGTGCCAGCAGTTACGAGGGTGGCAGGAGAAATTCACCCCTCCACTTT.

The chain carries TRBV6-1 and TRBJ2-5; 10 bases are a match to TRBD2. The germline gives CDR1 MNHNS, CDR2 SASEGT. The CDR3 has 16 amino acids. With 1 base clipped from V and 5 bases from J, the junction kept 7 bases outside the gene matches. The CDR3 DNA reads as TGTGCCAGCAGTGAAGACCCTGCTAGCGGGAGTGAGACCCAGTACTTC. Protein sequence: CASSEDPASGSETQYF.

A note on this clone: An end of the junction does not agree with germline; a read error may underlie this. J is TRBJ1-4 and V is TRBV6-1, with D unclear. This CDR3 comprises 14 residues. Germline V gene data show CDR1 as MNHNS and CDR2 as SASEGT. The CDR3 spells CASGETPSGEKLFF. CDR3 DNA: TGTGCCAGCGGTGAAACTCCCTCGGGAGAAAAACTGTTTTTT.

This clone was seen a single time. The chain employs TRBV11-2 and TRBJ2-3; D is uncertain. The length of the CDR3 is 14 residues. CDR1 is SGHAT, CDR2 FQNNGV, per germline. V gave up 1 base and J gave up 3 bases, with 8 bases separating them. Written as DNA, the CDR3 is TGTGCCAGCAGCTTAGTTCCAGTTACAGATACGCAGTATTTT. Its translation: CASSLVPVTDTQYF.

This sequence joins TRBV9 and TRBJ1-2; 7 nucleotides align to TRBD1. The CDR3 is made up of 14 amino acids. Germline V gene lookup returns CDR1 SGDLS and CDR2 YYNGEE. Trimming cost V 3 bases and J 3 bases; bases outside gene matches: 5. The CDR3 DNA is TGTGCCAGCAGCGCTGACAGGGAAGACTATGGCTACACCTTC. It yields the protein CASSADREDYGYTF. The variable domain in full, with the rest retrieved from reference TRBV9 and TRBJ1-2, is DSGVTQTPKHLITATGQRVTLRCSPRSGDLSVYWYQQSLDQGLQFLIQYYNGEERAKGNILERFSAQQFPDLHSELNLSSLELGDSALYFCASSADREDYGYTFGSGTRLTVV.

The chain is built from TRBV28 and TRBJ2-7; no reliable D call. The V gene's germline CDR1 is MDHEN and CDR2 SYDVKM. V was trimmed by 2 bases and J by 1 base, leaving 6 bases between them. The CDR3 is 13 residues long. The CDR3: CASSLLRSYEQYF. In DNA form, the CDR3 reads TGTGCCAGCAGTTTACTCAGATCCTACGAGCAGTACTTC. The whole variable domain, remainder taken from reference TRBV28 and TRBJ2-7, is DVKVTQSSRYLVKRTGEKVFLECVQDMDHENMFWYRQDPGLGLRLIYFSYDVKMKEKGDIPEGYSVSREKKERFSLILESASTNQTSMYLCASSLLRSYEQYFGPGTRLTVT.

The rearrangement links TRBV4-1 to TRBJ2-1, with no clear D. Germline V lookup: CDR1 MGHRA, CDR2 YSYEKL. The CDR3 extends over 16 amino acids. V was clipped by 0 bases and J by 2 bases, with 11 bases between them. This CDR3 reads CASSQDYRVTYNEQFF. CDR3 nucleotides: TGCGCCAGCAGCCAAGACTATAGGGTCACCTACAATGAGCAGTTCTTC.

The chain joins TRBV19 to TRBJ1-2; 7 bases align to TRBD1. The CDR3 contains 15 residues. Trimming cost V 7 bases and J 8 bases; bases outside gene matches: 16. Germline values: CDR1 LNHDA, CDR2 SQIVND (reference sequence). CDR3 sequence: CASTRVQGGSRGYTF. In nucleotides, the CDR3 is TGTGCCAGTACCCGAGTTCAGGGGGGCTCTAGGGGCTACACCTTC.

The V gene is TRBV4-1, the J gene TRBJ1-2; D is possibly TRBD1 (5 bases). The CDR3 consists of 16 residues. Germline CDR1 MGHRA, CDR2 YSYEKL. V lost 1 base and J lost 8, with 20 bases in between. The CDR3 bases are TGCGCCAGCAGCCAAGTTGGGGGAATGGGCATCGAGGGCTACACCTTC. Its translation is CASSQVGGMGIEGYTF.

V gene TRBV19 combines with J gene TRBJ1-1; D not resolved. The germline gives CDR1 LNHDA, CDR2 SQIVND (reference sequence). This CDR3 spans 15 amino acids. Trimming removed 5 bases from V and 0 bases from J, with 13 bases in between. The CDR3 loop reads CASSSGRLMNTEAFF. Written as DNA, the CDR3 is TGTGCCAGTAGTTCCGGACGGCTCATGAACACTGAAGCTTTCTTT.

This rearrangement joins TRBV6-6 to TRBJ2-1, with 9 bases that match TRBD2. Germline loops: CDR1 MNHNY, CDR2 SVGAGI (reference sequence). With 6 bases clipped from V and 9 bases from J, the junction kept 12 bases outside the gene matches. The CDR3 is 15 residues long. The CDR3 sequence: CASSESGLATGEQFF. The CDR3, as DNA: TGTGCCAGCAGCGAGTCGGGACTAGCAACGGGTGAGCAGTTCTTC.

The chain is built from TRBV19 and TRBJ1-2, with a tentative D call TRBD1 (5 bases). Trimming cost V 6 bases and J 2 bases, with 16 bases left between them. The CDR3 consists of 15 residues. Germline assignment: CDR1 LNHDA and CDR2 SQIVND (reference sequence). In nucleotides, the CDR3 is TGTGCCAGTAGAACCCTGGGACGCCAGAACTATGGCTACACCTTC. This encodes CASRTLGRQNYGYTF.

The chain links TRBV9 to TRBJ1-4, with unresolved D. In germline, CDR1 is SGDLS, CDR2 YYNGEE. CDR3 length equals 19 residues. V shed 4 bases and J shed 7 bases, with 29 bases lying between them. The CDR3 region is CASSSQDRASPPGGEKLFF. The CDR3 DNA sequence: TGTGCCAGCAGCTCCCAAGATAGGGCCTCTCCTCCCGGTGGTGAAAAACTGTTTTTT.

Only one count was recorded for this clone. The chain links TRBV13 to TRBJ1-1; tentatively, D is TRBD1 (6 bases). The CDR3 has 16 residues. Germline CDR1 is PRHDT and CDR2 is FYEKMQ (reference sequence). The V end lost 0 bases, the J end lost 0 bases, and 11 bases lay between the germline ends. The DNA of the CDR3 is TGTGCCAGCAGCTTAGGGTTAGGGGGTATGAACACTGAAGCTTTCTTT. Translated, it gives CASSLGLGGMNTEAFF.

V and J are TRBV5-1 and TRBJ1-3; D gene uncertain. This CDR3 has 14 residues. Trimming left V 7 bases short and J 2 bases short, with 13 bases between. CDR1 is SGHRS, CDR2 YFSETQ, per germline. CDR3 residues: CASGSGGAGNTIYF. CDR3 nucleotide sequence: TGCGCCAGCGGATCGGGTGGGGCTGGAAACACCATATATTTT.

The chain employs TRBV7-2 and TRBJ2-3, with D hard to call. The CDR3 has 15 residues. Germline values: CDR1 SGHTA, CDR2 FQGNSA. Between the trimmed V and J ends, which lost 1 base and 4 bases, there was a span of 12 bases. The CDR3, as DNA: TGTGCCAGCAGCTTAGGGGTGTTAGTGTCAGATACGCAGTATTTT. Its protein product is CASSLGVLVSDTQYF.

The chain combines TRBV28 with TRBJ1-3, with 7 bases fitting TRBD1. This CDR3 region has 18 residues. With 11 bases clipped from V and 3 bases from J, the junction kept 22 bases outside the gene matches. Germline V lookup: CDR1 MDHEN, CDR2 SYDVKM. The chain's CDR3 is CAVGPTGLEPRDGNTIYF. The CDR3 DNA reads TGTGCCGTAGGGCCGACAGGGTTGGAACCTCGCGATGGAAACACCATATATTTT. The whole variable domain, filled in from reference TRBV28 and TRBJ1-3, reads DVKVTQSSRYLVKRTGEKVFLECVQDMDHENMFWYRQDPGLGLRLIYFSYDVKMKEKGDIPEGYSVSREKKERFSLILESASTNQTSMYLCAVGPTGLEPRDGNTIYFGEGSWLTVV.

This sequence joins TRBV4-3 and TRBJ2-2; 8 bases map to TRBD2. The CDR3 sequence is 16 residues long. With V trimmed by 0 bases and J by 6 bases, 6 bases remained unmatched. CDR1 LGHNA and CDR2 YSLEER come from the germline V gene. Here the CDR3 DNA reads TGCGCCAGCAGCCAAGAGTCGGCGGGGGGCTCCGGGGAGCTGTTTTTT. It yields the protein CASSQESAGGSGELFF.

The rearrangement uses TRBV6-7 and TRBJ2-1, with 11 bases that match TRBD2. TRBV6-7 is labeled an ORF, and its function is uncertain. The CDR3 is made up of 20 amino acids. The V segment lost 2 bases and the J segment 6 bases; nucleotides outside the gene matches: 18. In nucleotides, the CDR3 is TGTGCCAGCAGTTACGGAGGGACTAGCGGACCTAATATCTCATGCAATGAGCAGTTCTTC. This encodes CASSYGGTSGPNISCNEQFF.

The chain links TRBV19 to TRBJ1-5, with 8 bases that match TRBD1. V lost 6 bases to trimming and J lost 1 base; unmatched junction nucleotides: 5. Germline CDR1 reads LNHDA; CDR2 reads SQIVND (reference sequence). The CDR3 is 15 amino acids. The CDR3 loop reads CASRETGASNQPQHF. The DNA of the CDR3 is TGTGCCAGTAGGGAGACAGGGGCGAGCAATCAGCCCCAGCATTTT.